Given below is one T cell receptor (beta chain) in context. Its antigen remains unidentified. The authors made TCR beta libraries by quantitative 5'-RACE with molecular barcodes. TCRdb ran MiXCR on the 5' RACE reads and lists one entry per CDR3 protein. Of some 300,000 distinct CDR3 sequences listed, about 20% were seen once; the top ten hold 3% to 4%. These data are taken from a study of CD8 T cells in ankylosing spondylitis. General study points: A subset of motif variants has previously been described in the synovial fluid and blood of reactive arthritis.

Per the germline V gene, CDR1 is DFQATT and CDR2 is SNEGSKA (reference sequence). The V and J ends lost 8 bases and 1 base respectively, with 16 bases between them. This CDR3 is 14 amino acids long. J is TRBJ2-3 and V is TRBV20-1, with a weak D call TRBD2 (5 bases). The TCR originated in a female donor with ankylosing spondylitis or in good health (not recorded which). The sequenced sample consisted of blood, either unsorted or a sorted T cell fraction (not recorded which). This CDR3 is CSSISPAGTDTQYF. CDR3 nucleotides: TGCAGTTCCATTTCCCCAGCGGGCACAGATACGCAGTATTTT.